This T cell receptor beta chain derives from a study of early T cells in non-severe SARS-CoV-2 infection. Study-level background: Unsorted whole-blood RNA was sequenced in bulk, leaving chains unpaired. General observations from the study: CD4 and private specificities were missed by VDJdb matching, which favored anti-spike CD8 responses.

The germline gives CDR1 SGHDT, CDR2 YYEEEE. The V end lost 0 bases, the J end lost 2 bases, and 12 bases lay between the germline ends. This CDR3 contains 16 residues. Comment on this clonotype: As yet, its antigen is unknown.

Attachment of unique molecular identifiers was made to individual cDNA molecules. One entry per CDR3 protein, called by TCRdb with MiXCR from the 5' RACE reads. The data show about 63,000 distinct CDR3 sequences, with 10% to 15% seen just once and around 5% held by the top ten. The V call is TRBV5-6, the J call TRBJ1-5; no firm D call. The sample was whole blood. The clonotype originates from an adult who was a healthcare worker with PCR-confirmed SARS-CoV-2 infection or an uninfected control (not recorded which). CDR3 sequence: CASSLAVGLGNQPQHF. As DNA, the CDR3 is TGTGCCAGCAGCTTGGCCGTGGGATTGGGCAATCAGCCCCAGCATTTT. The variable domain in full, with the rest retrieved from reference TRBV5-6 and TRBJ1-5, is DAGVTQSPTHLIKTRGQQVTLRCSPKSGHDTVSWYQQALGQGPQFIFQYYEEEERQRGNFPDRFSGHQFPNYSSELNVNALLLGDSALYLCASSLAVGLGNQPQHFGDGTRLSIL.